This note documents a single T cell receptor (beta chain) sequence. Its antigen is not identified. Unexposed donor CD4+ T cells date from about 2011-2018, before the COVID-19 pandemic. The cells were cultured for around ten days before CD4+ T cells were isolated. This sample was taken from a study of CD4 T cells in relation to SARS-CoV-2 and coronaviruses. The method was immunoSEQ multiplex PCR; TCRdb's version includes in-frame clones alone and lacks a portion of them. The repertoire holds just over 25,000 clones, around three quarters seen once, with under 11% in the top ten. The sequencing input was CD4+ T cells from PBMCs, cultured in vitro. This clonotype was sampled from a human donor in good health.

The CDR3 region has the DNA TGTGCCAGCAGCTTAAGGCAGGGTGGGGCCGGGGAGCTGTTTTTT. This encodes CASSLRQGGAGELFF. The chain links TRBV11-2 to TRBJ2-2; tentatively, D is TRBD1 (5 bases). Trimming left V 2 bases short and J 6 bases short, with 13 bases between. CDR3 length: 15 residues. Germline V lookup: CDR1 SGHAT, CDR2 FQNNGV.